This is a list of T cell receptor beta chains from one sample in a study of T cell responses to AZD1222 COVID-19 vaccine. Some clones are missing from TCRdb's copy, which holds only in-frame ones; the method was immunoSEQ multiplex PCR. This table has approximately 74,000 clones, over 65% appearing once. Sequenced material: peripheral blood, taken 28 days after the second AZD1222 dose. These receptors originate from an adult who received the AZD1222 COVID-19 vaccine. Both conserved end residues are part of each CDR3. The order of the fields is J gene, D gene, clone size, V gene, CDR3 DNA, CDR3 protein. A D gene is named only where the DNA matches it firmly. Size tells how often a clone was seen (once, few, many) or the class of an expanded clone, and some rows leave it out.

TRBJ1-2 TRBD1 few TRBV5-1 TGCGCCAGCAGCCCGAGGACTGGACAGGGGAGAGGCTACACCTTC CASSPRTGQGRGYTF
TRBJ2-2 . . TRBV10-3 TGTGCCATCAGTGAGGACACCGGGGAGCTGTTTTTT CAISEDTGELFF
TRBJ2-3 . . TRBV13 TGTGCCAGCAGCTTCGGGACAGAGGGGGGTTCTCCGCAGTATTTT CASSFGTEGGSPQYF
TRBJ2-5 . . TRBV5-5 TGTGCCAGCAACCGGGACATCCAAGAGACCCAGTACTTC CASNRDIQETQYF
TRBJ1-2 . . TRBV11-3 TGTGCCAGCAGCCAGAACAGGGACGGCTACACCTTC CASSQNRDGYTF
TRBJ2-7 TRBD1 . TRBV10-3 TGTGCCATCAGTGCCGGGACAGAGCGAATCGAGCAGTACTTC CAISAGTERIEQYF
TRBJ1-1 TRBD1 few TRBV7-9 TGTGCCAGCAGCTCGCCAGGGGACAGGATGAACACTGAAGCTTTCTTT CASSSPGDRMNTEAFF
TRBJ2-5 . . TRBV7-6 TGTGCCAGCAGCTTAGAGGGGTTTAGTGAGACCCAGTACTTC CASSLEGFSETQYF
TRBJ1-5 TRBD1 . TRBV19 TGTGCCAGCCGACCAGGGGGCGCGGGTCAGCCCCAGCATTTT CASRPGGAGQPQHF
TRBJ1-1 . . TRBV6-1 TGTGCCAGCAGTGAAGTGGTTTTCAGGTTCGTAGCTTTCTTT CASSEVVFRFVAFF
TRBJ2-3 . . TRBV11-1 TGTGCCAGCAGCCCTGGGAACGTAGGCCTCACAGATACGCAGTATTTT CASSPGNVGLTDTQYF
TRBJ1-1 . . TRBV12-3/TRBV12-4 TGTGCCAGCAGTTTAGGCCCCGGGGGAGAAGCTTTCTTT CASSLGPGGEAFF
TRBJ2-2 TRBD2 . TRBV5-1 TGCGCCAGCAGCTTGGCAGCGGGGGACACCGGGGAGCTGTTTTTT CASSLAAGDTGELFF
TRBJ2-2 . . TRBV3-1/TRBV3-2 TGTGCCAGCAGCCAAGATTGGGGCGATTTAGCCGGGGAGCTGTTTTTT CASSQDWGDLAGELFF
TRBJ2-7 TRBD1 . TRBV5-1 TGCGCCAGCAGCTCGGACAATGGACAGGGAGGTGACGAGCAGTACTTC CASSSDNGQGGDEQYF
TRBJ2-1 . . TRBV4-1 TGCGCCAGCAGCCAGGTTAGACAGGCCTCGGCCCATAAGGAGCAGTTCTTC CASSQVRQASAHKEQFF
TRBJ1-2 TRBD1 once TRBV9 TGTGCCAGCAGCGTCTCCGGGACAGGATATGGCTACACCTTC CASSVSGTGYGYTF
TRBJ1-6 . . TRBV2 TGTGCCAGCAGTGGAAGTAGGGCAGGGAGCTATAATTCACCCCTCCACTTT CASSGSRAGSYNSPLHF
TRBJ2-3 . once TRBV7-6 TGTGCCAGCAGCTACTCCAGCACAGATACGCAGTATTTT CASSYSSTDTQYF
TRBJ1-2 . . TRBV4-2 TGTGCCAGCAGCCGTTCGGGGGGTTTTAACTATGGCTACACCTTC CASSRSGGFNYGYTF
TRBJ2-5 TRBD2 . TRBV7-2 TGTGCCAGCAGCCCAGACAGGGGGACTAGCGGGAGAGAGACCCAGTACTTC CASSPDRGTSGRETQYF
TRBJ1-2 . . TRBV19 TGTGCCAGTAGCCCCTGGGGGGGGGCTGGCTATGGCTACACCTTC CASSPWGGAGYGYTF
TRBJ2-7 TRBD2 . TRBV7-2 TGTGCCAGCAGCTTAGGTTCACTAGCGGCTTTTACCTACGAGCAGTACTTC CASSLGSLAAFTYEQYF
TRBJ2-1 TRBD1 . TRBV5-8 TGTGCCAGTCACAGGGGGCTTATCTCCTACAATGAGCAGTTCTTC CASHRGLISYNEQFF
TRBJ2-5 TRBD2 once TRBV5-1 TGCGCCAGCAGCCCCGGACTAGGGTTAGAGACCCAGTACTTC CASSPGLGLETQYF
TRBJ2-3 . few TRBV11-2 TGTGCCAGCAGCTTAGATCATGCGGATACGCAGTATTTT CASSLDHADTQYF
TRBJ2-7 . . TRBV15 TGTGCCACCAGCAGAGATCGTGGAGGGGTCCACGAGCAGTACTTC CATSRDRGGVHEQYF
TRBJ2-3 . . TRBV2 TGTGCCAGCAGAATTATAGTCGGCACAGATACGCAGTATTTT CASRIIVGTDTQYF
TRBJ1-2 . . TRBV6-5 TGTGCCAGCCTAAGTTGGAGGGGGAGTTCTGGCTACACCTTC CASLSWRGSSGYTF
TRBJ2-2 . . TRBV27 TGTGCCAGCAGCGGGGGCACCGGGGAGCTGTTTTTT CASSGGTGELFF
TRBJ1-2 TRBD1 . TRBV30 TGTGCCTGGAGGGCCGCGGACAGGGTTTTTTTAGGTGGCTACACCTTC CAWRAADRVFLGGYTF
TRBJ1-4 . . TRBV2 TGTGCCAGCACACTTTATGAAAAACTGTTTTTT CASTLYEKLFF